This TCR beta chain was obtained from a study of CD8 T cells in ankylosing spondylitis. Study results and caveats: In peripheral blood, disease-linked CD8+ clones occurred at relatively low frequencies. Ankylosing spondylitis blood seemed to carry a telltale TCR beta motif made of eight highly homologous variants. Disease-linked clones reportedly concentrated significantly in matched ankylosing spondylitis synovial fluid.

Concerning this clonotype: Its antigen is not identified.

Libraries of TCR beta came from quantitative 5'-RACE with molecular barcodes. TCRdb re-called the 5' RACE reads through MiXCR, storing one row per CDR3 protein. This sample has 300,000 to 400,000 distinct CDR3 sequences; around 24% occur once, and the top ten carry about 17%. V was trimmed by 8 bases and J by 0 bases, leaving 8 bases between them. Germline V lookup: CDR1 LNHNV, CDR2 YYDKDF (reference sequence). CDR3 length: 13 amino acids. The chain employs TRBV15 and TRBJ1-5; D ambiguous. The clonotype comes from a male donor with ankylosing spondylitis. Input material: blood, either unsorted or a sorted T cell fraction (not recorded which). The CDR3 loop is CATGDYSNQPQHF. DNA for the CDR3: TGTGCCACCGGTGACTATAGCAATCAGCCCCAGCATTTT.